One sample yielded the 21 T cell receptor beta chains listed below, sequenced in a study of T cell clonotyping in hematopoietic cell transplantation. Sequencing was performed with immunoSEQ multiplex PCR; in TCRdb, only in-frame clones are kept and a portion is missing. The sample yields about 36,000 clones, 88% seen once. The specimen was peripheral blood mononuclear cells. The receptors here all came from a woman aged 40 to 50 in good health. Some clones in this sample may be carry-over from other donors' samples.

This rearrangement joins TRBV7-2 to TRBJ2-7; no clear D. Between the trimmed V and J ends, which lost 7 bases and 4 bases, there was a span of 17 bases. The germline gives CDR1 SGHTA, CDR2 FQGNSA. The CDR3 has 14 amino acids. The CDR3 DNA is TGTGCCAGCATGCTACGGGCCCCGTTGTACGAGCAGTACTTC. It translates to CASMLRAPLYEQYF.

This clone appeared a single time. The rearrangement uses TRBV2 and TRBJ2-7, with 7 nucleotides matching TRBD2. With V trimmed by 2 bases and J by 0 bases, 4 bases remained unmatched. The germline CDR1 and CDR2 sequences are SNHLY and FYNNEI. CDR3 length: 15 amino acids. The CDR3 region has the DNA TGTGCCAGCAGTGAACTAGCGGAGGTCTCCTACGAGCAGTACTTC. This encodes CASSELAEVSYEQYF.

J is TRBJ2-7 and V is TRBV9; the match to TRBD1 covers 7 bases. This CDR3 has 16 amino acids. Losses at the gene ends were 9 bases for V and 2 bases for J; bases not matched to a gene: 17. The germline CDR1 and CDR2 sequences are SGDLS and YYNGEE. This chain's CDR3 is CAIPPARDSETYEQYF. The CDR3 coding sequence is TGTGCCATCCCCCCAGCCCGGGACAGCGAGACCTACGAGCAGTACTTC.

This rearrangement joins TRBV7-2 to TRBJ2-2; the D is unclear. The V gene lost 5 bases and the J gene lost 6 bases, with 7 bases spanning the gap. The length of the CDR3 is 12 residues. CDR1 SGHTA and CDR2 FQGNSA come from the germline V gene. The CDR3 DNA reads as TGTGCCAGCAGCAGGGTTTCCGGGGAGCTGTTTTTT. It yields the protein CASSRVSGELFF.

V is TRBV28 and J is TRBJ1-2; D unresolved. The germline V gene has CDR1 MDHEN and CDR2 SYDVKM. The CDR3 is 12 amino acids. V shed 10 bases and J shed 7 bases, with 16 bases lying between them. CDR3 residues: CAITKGHPGYTF. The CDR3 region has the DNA TGTGCCATTACAAAAGGGCATCCTGGCTACACCTTC.

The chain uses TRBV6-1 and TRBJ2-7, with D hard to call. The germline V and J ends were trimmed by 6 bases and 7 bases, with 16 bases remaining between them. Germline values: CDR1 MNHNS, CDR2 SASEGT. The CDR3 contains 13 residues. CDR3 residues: CASRLNFWAEQYF. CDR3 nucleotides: TGTGCCAGCAGGTTAAACTTTTGGGCTGAGCAGTACTTC.

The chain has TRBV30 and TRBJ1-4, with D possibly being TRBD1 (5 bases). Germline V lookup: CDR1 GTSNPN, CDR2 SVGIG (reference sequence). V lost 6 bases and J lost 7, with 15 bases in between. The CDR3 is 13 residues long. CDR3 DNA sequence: TGTGCCTGCCAGAAGCGGGGCGGTGAAAAACTGTTTTTT. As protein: CACQKRGGEKLFF.

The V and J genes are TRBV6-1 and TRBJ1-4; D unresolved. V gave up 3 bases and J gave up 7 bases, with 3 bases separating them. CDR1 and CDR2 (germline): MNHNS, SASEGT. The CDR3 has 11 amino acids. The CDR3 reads CASSDVEKLFF. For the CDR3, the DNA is TGTGCCAGCAGTGATGTTGAAAAACTGTTTTTT.

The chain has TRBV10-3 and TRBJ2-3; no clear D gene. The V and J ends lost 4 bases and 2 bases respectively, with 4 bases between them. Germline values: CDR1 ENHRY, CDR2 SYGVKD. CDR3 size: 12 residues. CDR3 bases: TGTGCCATCAGTGGGGACACAGATACGCAGTATTTT. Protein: CAISGDTDTQYF.

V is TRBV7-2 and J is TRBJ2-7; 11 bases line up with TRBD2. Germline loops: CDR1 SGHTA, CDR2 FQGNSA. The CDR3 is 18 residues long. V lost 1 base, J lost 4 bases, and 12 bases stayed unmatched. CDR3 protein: CASSLVLAGGPTPYEQYF. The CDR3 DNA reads TGTGCCAGCAGCTTAGTTCTAGCGGGGGGACCGACTCCTTACGAGCAGTACTTC.

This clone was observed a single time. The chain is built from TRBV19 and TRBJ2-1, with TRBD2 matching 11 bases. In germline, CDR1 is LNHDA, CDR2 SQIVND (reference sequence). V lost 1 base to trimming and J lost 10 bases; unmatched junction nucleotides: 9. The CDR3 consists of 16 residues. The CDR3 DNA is TGTGCCAGTAGTATAGGGGAACTAGCGGGAGAACGGGAGCAGTTCTTC. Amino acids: CASSIGELAGEREQFF.

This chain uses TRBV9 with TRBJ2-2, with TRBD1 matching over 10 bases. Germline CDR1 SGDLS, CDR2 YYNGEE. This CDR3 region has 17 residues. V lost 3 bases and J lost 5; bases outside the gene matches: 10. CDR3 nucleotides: TGTGCCAGCAGCGACCCGGGACAGGGGATTAGAACCGGGGAGCTGTTTTTT. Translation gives CASSDPGQGIRTGELFF.

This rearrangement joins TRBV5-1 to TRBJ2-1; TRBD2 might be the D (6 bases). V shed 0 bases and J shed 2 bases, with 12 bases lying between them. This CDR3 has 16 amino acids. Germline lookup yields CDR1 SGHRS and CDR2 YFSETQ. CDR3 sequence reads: CASSLAGEAAYNEQFF. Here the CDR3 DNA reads TGCGCCAGCAGCTTGGCCGGGGAGGCGGCCTACAATGAGCAGTTCTTC.

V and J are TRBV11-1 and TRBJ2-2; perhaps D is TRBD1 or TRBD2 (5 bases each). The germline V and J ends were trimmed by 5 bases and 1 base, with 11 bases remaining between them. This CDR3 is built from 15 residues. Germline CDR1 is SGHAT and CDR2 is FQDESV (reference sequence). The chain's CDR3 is CASSTGPWNTGELFF. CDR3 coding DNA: TGTGCCAGCAGCACGGGGCCTTGGAACACCGGGGAGCTGTTTTTT.

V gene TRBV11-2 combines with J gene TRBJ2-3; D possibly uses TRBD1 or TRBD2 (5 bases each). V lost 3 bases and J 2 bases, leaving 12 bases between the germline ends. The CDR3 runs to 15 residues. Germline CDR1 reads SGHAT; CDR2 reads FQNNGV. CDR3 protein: CASSFVSGATDTQYF. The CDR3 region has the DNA TGTGCCAGCAGCTTTGTGTCCGGGGCCACAGATACGCAGTATTTT.

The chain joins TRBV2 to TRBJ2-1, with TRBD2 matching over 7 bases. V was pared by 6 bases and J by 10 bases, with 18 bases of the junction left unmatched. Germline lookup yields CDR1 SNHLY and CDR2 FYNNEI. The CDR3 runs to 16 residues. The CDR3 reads CASRRRTRPIVAEQFF. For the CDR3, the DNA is TGTGCCAGCAGGCGAAGGACTAGACCCATTGTCGCGGAGCAGTTCTTC.

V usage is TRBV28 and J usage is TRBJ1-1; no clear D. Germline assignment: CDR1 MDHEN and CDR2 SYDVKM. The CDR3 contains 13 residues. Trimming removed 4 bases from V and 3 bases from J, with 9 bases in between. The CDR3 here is CASSWRQYTEAFF. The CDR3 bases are TGTGCCAGCAGTTGGAGACAATACACTGAAGCTTTCTTT. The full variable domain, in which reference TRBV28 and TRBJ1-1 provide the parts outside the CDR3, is DVKVTQSSRYLVKRTGEKVFLECVQDMDHENMFWYRQDPGLGLRLIYFSYDVKMKEKGDIPEGYSVSREKKERFSLILESASTNQTSMYLCASSWRQYTEAFFGQGTRLTVV.

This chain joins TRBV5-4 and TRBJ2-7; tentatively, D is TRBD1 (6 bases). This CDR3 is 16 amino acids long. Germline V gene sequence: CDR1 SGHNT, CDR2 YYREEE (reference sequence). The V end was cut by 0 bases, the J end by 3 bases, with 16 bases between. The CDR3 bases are TGTGCCAGCAGCTTGGATACAGGGTTCCTAAACTACGAGCAGTACTTC. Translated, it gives CASSLDTGFLNYEQYF.

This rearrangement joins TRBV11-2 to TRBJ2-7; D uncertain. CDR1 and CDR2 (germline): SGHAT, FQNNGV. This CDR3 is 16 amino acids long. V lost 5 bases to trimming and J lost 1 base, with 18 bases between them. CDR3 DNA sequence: TGTGCCAGCAGCGCAAGTTTGGCGGTCAGTTCCTACGAGCAGTACTTC. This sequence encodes CASSASLAVSSYEQYF.

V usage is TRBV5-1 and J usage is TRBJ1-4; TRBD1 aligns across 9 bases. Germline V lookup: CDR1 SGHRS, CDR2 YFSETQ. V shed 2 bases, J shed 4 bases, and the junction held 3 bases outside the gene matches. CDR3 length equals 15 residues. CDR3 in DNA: TGCGCCAGCAGCTTACAGGGGGCGGTTAATGAAAAACTGTTTTTT. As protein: CASSLQGAVNEKLFF. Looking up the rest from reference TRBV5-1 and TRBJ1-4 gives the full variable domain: KAGVTQTPRYLIKTRGQQVTLSCSPISGHRSVSWYQQTPGQGLQFLFEYFSETQRNKGNFPGRFSGRQFSNSRSEMNVSTLELGDSALYLCASSLQGAVNEKLFFGSGTQLSVL.

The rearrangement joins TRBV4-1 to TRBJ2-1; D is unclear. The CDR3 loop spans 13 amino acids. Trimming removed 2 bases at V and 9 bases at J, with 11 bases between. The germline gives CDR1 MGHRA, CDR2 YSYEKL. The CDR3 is CASSQQERGEQFF. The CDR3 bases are TGCGCCAGCAGCCAACAGGAGAGAGGTGAGCAGTTCTTC.